This T cell receptor (beta chain) was identified in a study of blood T cell repertoires in COVID-19. Background on the study: PBMCs, B-cell-depleted T cells, or T cells provided the cDNA or gDNA that made up the material.

The CDR3 has 14 residues. Germline CDR1 is LNHDA and CDR2 is SQIVND (reference sequence). Trimming cost V 5 bases and J 7 bases; bases outside gene matches: 7. The repertoire was sequenced with immunoSEQ multiplex PCR; TCRdb's copy has only in-frame clones and lacks some. Altogether approximately 300,000 clones are present, roughly 90% being singletons, with the ten largest covering over 3.5%. Sequencing used PBMCs or T cells enriched from blood (not recorded which). The receptor comes from a woman between 18 and 29 years old with acute COVID-19. The chain has TRBV19 and TRBJ1-5, with 8 bases that match TRBD1. The CDR3 is CASSPRQGRQPQHF. The CDR3 DNA reads as TGTGCCAGTAGTCCTCGACAGGGGAGGCAGCCCCAGCATTTT.